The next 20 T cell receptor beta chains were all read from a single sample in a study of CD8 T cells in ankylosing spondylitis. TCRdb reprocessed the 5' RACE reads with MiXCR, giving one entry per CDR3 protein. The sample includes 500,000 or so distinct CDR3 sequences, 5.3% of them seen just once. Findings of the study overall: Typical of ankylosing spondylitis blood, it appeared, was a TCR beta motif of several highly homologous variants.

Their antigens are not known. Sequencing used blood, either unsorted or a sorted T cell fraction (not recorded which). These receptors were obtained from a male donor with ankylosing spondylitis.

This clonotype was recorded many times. CDR3: CSARPIYTPGTSGRPMQFF. DNA for the CDR3: TGCAGTGCTAGACCGATCTACACTCCCGGGACTAGCGGGAGGCCTATGCAGTTCTTC. The rearrangement links TRBV20-1 to TRBJ2-1, with 15 bases fitting TRBD2. Germline CDR1 and CDR2: DFQATT and SNEGSKA (reference sequence). V was pared by 2 bases and J by 12 bases, with 20 bases of the junction left unmatched. This CDR3 has 19 amino acids.

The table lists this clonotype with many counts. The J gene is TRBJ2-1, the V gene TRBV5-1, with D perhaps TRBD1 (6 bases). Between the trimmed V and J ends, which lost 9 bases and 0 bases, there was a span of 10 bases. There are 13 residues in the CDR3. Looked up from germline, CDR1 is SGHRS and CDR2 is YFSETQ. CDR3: CAKGQYSYNEQFF. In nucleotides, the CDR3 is TGCGCCAAAGGACAGTACTCCTACAATGAGCAGTTCTTC. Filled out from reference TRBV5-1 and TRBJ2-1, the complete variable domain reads KAGVTQTPRYLIKTRGQQVTLSCSPISGHRSVSWYQQTPGQGLQFLFEYFSETQRNKGNFPGRFSGRQFSNSRSEMNVSTLELGDSALYLCAKGQYSYNEQFFGPGTRLTVL.

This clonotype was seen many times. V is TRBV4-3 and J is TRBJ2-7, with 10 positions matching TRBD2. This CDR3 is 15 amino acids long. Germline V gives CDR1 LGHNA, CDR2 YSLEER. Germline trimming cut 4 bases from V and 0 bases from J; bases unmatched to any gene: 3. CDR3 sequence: CASSRAGGRSYEQYF. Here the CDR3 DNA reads TGCGCCAGCAGCCGAGCGGGGGGGCGCTCCTACGAGCAGTACTTC.

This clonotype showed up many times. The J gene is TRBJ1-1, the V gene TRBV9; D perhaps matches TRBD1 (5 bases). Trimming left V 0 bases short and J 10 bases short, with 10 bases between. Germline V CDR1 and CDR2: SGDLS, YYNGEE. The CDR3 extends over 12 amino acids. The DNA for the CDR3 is TGTGCCAGCAGCGTAGCACCTGGGGGAGCTTTCTTT. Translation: CASSVAPGGAFF.

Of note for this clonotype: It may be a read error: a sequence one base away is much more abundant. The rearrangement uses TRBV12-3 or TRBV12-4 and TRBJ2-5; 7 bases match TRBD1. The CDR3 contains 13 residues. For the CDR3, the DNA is TGTGCCAGCAGACCAACAGGGGTAGAGACCCAGAACTTC. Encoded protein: CASRPTGVETQNF.

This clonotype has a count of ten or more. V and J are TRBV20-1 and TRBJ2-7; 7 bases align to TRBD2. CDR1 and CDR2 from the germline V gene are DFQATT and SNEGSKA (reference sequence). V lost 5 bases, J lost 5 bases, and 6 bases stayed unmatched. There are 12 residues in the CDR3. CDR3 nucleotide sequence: TGCAGTGCTTCGACTAGCTTCCACGAGCAGTACTTC. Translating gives CSASTSFHEQYF.

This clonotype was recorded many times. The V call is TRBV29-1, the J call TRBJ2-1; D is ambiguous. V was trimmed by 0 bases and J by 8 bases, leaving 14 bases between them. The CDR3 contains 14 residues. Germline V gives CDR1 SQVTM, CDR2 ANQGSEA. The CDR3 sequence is CSVEDPVPPDEQFF. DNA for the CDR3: TGCAGCGTTGAAGATCCGGTCCCGCCGGATGAGCAGTTCTTC.

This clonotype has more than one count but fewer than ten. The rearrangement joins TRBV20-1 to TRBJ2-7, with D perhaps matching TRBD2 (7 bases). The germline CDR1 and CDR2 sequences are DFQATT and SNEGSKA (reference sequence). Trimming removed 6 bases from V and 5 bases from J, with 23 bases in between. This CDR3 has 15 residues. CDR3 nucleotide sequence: TGCAGTGCGCCTCCGGGGGGCTCCCTACCGAACGAGCAGTACTTC. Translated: CSAPPGGSLPNEQYF.

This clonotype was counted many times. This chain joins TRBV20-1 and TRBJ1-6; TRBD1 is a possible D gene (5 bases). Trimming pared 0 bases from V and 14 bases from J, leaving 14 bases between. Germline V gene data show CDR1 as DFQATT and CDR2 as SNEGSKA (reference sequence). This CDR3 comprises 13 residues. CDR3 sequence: CSARDRGGGALHF. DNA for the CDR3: TGCAGTGCTAGAGATCGCGGGGGGGGAGCCCTCCACTTT.

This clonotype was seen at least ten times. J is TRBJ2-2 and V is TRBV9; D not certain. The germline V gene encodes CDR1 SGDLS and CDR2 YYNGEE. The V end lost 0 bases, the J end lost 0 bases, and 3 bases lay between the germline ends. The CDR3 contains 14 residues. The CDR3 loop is CASSVGPNTGELFF. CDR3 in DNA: TGTGCCAGCAGCGTAGGGCCGAACACCGGGGAGCTGTTTTTT.

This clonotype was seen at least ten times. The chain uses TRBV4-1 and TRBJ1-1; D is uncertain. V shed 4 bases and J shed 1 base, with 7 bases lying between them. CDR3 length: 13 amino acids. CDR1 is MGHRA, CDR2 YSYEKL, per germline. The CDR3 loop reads CASSPQWNTEAFF. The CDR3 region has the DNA TGCGCCAGCAGCCCCCAGTGGAACACTGAAGCTTTCTTT.

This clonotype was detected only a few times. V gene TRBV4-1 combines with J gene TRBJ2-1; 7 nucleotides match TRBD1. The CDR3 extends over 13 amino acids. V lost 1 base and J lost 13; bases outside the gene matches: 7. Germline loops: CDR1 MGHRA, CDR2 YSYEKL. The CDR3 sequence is CASSQGGDRAQFF. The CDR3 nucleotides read TGCGCCAGCAGCCAAGGGGGCGACAGGGCCCAGTTCTTC.

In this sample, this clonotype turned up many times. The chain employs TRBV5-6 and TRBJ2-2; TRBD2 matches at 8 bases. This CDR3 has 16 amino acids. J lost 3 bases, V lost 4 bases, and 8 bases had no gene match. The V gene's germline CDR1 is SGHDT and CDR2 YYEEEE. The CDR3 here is CASSPRGLEDTGELFF. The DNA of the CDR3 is TGTGCCAGCAGCCCTAGGGGACTAGAAGACACCGGGGAGCTGTTTTTT.

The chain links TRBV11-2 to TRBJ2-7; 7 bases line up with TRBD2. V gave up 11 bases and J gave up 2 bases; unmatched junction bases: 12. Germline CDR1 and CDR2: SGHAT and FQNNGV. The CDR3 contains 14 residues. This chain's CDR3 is CASKTGAGAYEQYF. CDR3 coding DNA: TGTGCCTCCAAGACCGGGGCGGGGGCCTACGAGCAGTACTTC. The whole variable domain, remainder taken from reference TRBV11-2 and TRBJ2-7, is EAGVAQSPRYKIIEKRQSVAFWCNPISGHATLYWYQQILGQGPKLLIQFQNNGVVDDSQLPKDRFSAERLKGVDSTLKIQPAKLEDSAVYLCASKTGAGAYEQYFGPGTRLTVT.

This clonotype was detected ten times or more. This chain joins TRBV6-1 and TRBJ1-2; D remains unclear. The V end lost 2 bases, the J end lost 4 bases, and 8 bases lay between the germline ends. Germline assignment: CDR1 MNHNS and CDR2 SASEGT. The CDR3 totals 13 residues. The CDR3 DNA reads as TGTGCCAGCAGTGAAAGCCCGGGCTATGGCTACACCTTC. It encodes CASSESPGYGYTF.

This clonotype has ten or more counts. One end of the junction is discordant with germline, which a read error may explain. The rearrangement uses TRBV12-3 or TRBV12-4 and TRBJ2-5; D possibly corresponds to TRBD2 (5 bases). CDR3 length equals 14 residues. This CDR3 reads CASGQHGIDPLLAF. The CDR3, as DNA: TGTGCCAGCGGTCAACACGGGATTGATCCCCTTTTAGCTTTC.

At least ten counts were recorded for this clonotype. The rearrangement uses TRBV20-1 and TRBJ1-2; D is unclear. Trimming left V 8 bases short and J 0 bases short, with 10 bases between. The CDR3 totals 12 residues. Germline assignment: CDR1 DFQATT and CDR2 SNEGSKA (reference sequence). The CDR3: CSLPGPNYGYTF. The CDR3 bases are TGCAGTCTCCCTGGCCCTAACTATGGCTACACCTTC.

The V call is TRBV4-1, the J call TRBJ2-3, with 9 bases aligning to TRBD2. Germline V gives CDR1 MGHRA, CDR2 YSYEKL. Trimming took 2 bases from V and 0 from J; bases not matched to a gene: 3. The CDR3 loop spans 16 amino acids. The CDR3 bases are TGCGCCAGCAGCCAAACTAGCGGGCCTAGCACAGATACGCAGTATTTT. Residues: CASSQTSGPSTDTQYF.

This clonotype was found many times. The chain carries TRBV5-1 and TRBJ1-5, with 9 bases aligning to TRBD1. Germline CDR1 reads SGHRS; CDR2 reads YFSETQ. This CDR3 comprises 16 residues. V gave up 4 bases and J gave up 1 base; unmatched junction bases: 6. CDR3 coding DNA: TGCGCCAGCAGCGTCGGGACAGGGAGCAGCAATCAGCCCCAGCATTTT. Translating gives CASSVGTGSSNQPQHF.

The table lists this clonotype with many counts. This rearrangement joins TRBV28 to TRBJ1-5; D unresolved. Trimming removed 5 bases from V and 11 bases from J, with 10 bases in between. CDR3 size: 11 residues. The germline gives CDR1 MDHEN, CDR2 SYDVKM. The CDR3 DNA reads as TGTGCCAGCAGTCTTCGCGGGACCCAGCATTTT. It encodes CASSLRGTQHF.